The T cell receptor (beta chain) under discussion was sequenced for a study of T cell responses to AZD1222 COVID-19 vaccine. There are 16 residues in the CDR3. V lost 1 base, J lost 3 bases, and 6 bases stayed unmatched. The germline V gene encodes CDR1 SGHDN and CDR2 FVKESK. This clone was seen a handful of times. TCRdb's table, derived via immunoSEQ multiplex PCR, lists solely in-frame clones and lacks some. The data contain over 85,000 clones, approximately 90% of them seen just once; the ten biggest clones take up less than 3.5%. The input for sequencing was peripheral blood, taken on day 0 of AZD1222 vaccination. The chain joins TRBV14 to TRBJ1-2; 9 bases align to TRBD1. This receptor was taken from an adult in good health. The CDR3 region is CASSQGRTGEYYGYTF. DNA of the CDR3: TGTGCCAGCAGCCAAGGCCGGACAGGGGAGTACTATGGCTACACCTTC.